This is a list of T cell receptor beta chains from one sample in a study of siplizumab effects on memory and regulatory T cells. Only in-frame clones appear in the TCRdb table, and some are missing; sequencing was by immunoSEQ multiplex PCR. The sample yields over 85,000 clones, roughly 92% seen once. The material sequenced was CD4+ T cells sorted from blood. The source is a human donor in good health. CDR3s include the opening cysteine and the closing phenylalanine or tryptophan. D genes are given only for firm matches. Clone size is stated in some rows and not others, as once, few, many or a class when expanded.

TRBV6-1	.	TRBJ1-5	.	TGTGCCAGCAGTGTAGTGGGTCAGCCCCAGCATTTT	CASSVVGQPQHF
TRBV5-4	.	TRBJ1-3	.	TGTGCCAGCAGCTTTATGCCGGGACCGAGATTCTCTGGAAACACCATATATTTT	CASSFMPGPRFSGNTIYF
TRBV6-1	.	TRBJ1-1	.	TGTGCCAGCAGTACGGGGACGGTGAACACTGAAGCTTTCTTT	CASSTGTVNTEAFF
TRBV21-1	.	TRBJ2-1	.	TGTGCCAGCAGCAAATGGTGGCGGGGGGAGAATGGTGAGCAGTTCTTC	CASSKWWRGENGEQFF
TRBV5-1	TRBD1	TRBJ1-4	.	TGCGCCAGCAGCTTACAGGGGGCTTCTAATGAAAAACTGTTTTTT	CASSLQGASNEKLFF
TRBV25-1	TRBD1	TRBJ2-5	once	TGTGCCAGCAGTGTCAGGGGGAGCCAAGAGACCCAGTACTTC	CASSVRGSQETQYF
TRBV11-3	TRBD1	TRBJ2-2	.	TGTGCCAGCAGCTTAGCCTTACAGGGGTGGGGCGGGGAGCTGTTTTTT	CASSLALQGWGGELFF
TRBV12-1	.	TRBJ1-5	.	TGTGCCAGCAGCTTTGCAATCAGTACCAATCAGCCCCAGCATTTT	CASSFAISTNQPQHF
TRBV11-2	.	TRBJ1-5	.	TGTGCCAGCAGCTTAGTTGGCGGGAGCCCGCTCCATCAGCCCCAGCATTTT	CASSLVGGSPLHQPQHF
TRBV18	.	TRBJ2-5	.	TGTGCCAGCTCACCAGACCAGCAAGAGACCCAGTACTTC	CASSPDQQETQYF